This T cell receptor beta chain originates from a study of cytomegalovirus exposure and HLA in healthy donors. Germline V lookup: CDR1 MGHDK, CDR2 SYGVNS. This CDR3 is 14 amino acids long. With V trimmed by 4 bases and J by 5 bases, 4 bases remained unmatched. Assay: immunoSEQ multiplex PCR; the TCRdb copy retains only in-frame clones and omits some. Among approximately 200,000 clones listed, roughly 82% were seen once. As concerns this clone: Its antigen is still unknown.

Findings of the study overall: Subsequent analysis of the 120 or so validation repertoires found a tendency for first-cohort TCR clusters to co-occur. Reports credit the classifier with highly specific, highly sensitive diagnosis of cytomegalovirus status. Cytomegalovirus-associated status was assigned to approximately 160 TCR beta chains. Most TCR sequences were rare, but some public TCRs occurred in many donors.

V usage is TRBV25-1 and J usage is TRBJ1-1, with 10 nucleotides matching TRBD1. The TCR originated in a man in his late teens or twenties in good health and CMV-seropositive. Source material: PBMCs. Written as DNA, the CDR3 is TGTGCCAGCAGTGCCCCGGGACAGGGGACTGAAGCTTTCTTT. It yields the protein CASSAPGQGTEAFF.